This T cell receptor beta chain was sequenced in a study of cytomegalovirus exposure and HLA in healthy donors. The ends lost 0 bases at V and 6 bases at J; junction bases unmatched: 2. The CDR3 length is 15 residues. CDR1 is ENHRY and CDR2 is SYGVKD in the germline V gene. Use of 60 Vbeta and 13 Jbeta primers characterized the PCR. Original methodology: As a later analysis found, there were 78 million or so unique TCR beta chains, of which roughly 11 million were shared. Method: immunoSEQ multiplex PCR; TCRdb's copy keeps in-frame clones and lacks some. For V, J and clone size, that table is used; D and trimming come from the DNA. The sample includes fewer than 250,000 clones, approximately 82% of them seen just once.

The gene calls are TRBV10-3 and TRBJ2-1; 10 bases map to TRBD1. This clonotype was obtained from a man aged 18-30 years in good health and CMV-seronegative. Sequenced sample: PBMCs. CDR3 amino acids: CAISESGTGVNEQFF. The CDR3, as DNA: TGTGCCATCAGTGAGTCCGGGACAGGGGTCAATGAGCAGTTCTTC.